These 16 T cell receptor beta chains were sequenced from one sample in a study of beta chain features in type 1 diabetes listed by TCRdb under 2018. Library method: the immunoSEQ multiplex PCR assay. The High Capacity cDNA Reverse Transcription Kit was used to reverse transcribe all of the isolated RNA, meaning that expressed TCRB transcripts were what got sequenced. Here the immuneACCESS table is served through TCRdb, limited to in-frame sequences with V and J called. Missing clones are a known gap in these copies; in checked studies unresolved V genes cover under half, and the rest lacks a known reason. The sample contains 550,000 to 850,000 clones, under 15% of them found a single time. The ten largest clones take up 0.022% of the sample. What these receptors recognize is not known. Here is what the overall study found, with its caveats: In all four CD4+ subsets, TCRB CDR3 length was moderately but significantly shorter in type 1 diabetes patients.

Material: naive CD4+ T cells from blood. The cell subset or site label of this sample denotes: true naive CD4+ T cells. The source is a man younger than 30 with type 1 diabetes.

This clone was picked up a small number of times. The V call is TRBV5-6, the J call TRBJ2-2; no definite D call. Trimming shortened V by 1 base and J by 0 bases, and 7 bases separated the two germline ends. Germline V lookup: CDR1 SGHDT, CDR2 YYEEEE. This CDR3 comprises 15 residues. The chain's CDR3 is CASSLLSANTGELFF. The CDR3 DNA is TGTGCCAGCAGCTTGCTCTCCGCGAACACCGGGGAGCTGTTTTTT.

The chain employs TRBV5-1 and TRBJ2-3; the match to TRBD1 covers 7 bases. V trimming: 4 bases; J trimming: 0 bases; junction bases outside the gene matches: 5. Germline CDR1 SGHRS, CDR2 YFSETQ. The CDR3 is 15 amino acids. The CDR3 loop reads CASSPGQASTDTQYF. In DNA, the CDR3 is TGCGCCAGCAGCCCCGGACAGGCGAGCACAGATACGCAGTATTTT.

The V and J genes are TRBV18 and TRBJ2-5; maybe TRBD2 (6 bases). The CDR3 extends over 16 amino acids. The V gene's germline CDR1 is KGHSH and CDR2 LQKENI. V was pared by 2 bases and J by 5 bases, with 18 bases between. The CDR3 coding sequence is TGTGCCAGCTCACCAATTCTAGCGCAATTTCGGGAGACCCAGTACTTC. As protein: CASSPILAQFRETQYF.

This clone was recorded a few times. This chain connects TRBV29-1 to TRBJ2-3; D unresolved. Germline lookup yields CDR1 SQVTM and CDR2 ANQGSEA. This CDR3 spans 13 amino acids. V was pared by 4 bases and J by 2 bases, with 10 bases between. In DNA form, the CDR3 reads TGCAGCGTTGCGGCTAGGCTCACAGATACGCAGTATTTT. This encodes CSVAARLTDTQYF.

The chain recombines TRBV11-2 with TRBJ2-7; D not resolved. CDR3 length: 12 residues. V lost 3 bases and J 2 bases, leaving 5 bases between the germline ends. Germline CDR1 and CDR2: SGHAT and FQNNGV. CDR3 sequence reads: CASSFSTYEQYF. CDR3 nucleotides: TGTGCCAGCAGCTTTTCCACCTACGAGCAGTACTTC. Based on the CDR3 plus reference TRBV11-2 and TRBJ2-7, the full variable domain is EAGVAQSPRYKIIEKRQSVAFWCNPISGHATLYWYQQILGQGPKLLIQFQNNGVVDDSQLPKDRFSAERLKGVDSTLKIQPAKLEDSAVYLCASSFSTYEQYFGPGTRLTVT.

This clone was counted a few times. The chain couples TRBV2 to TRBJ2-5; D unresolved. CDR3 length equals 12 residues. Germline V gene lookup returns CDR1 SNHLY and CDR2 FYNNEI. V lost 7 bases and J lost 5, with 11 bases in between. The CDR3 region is CASTEVRETQYF. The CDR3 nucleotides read TGTGCCAGCACGGAAGTACGGGAGACCCAGTACTTC.

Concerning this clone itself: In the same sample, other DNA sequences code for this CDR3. This CDR3 is CASSLARGETQYF. The DNA for the CDR3 is TGTGCCAGCAGTTTGGCCCGCGGGGAGACCCAGTACTTC. The chain is built from TRBV28 and TRBJ2-5; D may be TRBD2 (5 bases). Germline assignment: CDR1 MDHEN and CDR2 SYDVKM. Trimming cost V 3 bases and J 5 bases, with 10 bases left between them. The CDR3 runs 13 residues.

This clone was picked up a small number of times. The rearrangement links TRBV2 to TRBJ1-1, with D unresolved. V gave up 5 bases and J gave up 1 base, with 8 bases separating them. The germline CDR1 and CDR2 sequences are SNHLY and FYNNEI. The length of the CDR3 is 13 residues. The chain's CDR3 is CASSSQQNTEAFF. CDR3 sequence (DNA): TGTGCCAGCAGTTCCCAGCAGAACACTGAAGCTTTCTTT.

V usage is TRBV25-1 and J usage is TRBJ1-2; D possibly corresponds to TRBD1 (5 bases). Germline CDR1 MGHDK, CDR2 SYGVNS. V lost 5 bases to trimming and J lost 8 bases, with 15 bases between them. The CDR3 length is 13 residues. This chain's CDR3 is CASSTGAMVGYTF. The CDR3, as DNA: TGTGCCAGCAGTACCGGGGCTATGGTCGGCTACACCTTC.

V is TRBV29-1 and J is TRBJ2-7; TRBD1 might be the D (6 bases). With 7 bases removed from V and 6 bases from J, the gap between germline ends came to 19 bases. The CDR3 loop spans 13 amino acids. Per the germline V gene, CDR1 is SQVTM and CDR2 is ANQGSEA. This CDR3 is CSAAVLGAAEQYF. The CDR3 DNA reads TGCAGCGCCGCCGTGCTGGGGGCAGCCGAGCAGTACTTC.

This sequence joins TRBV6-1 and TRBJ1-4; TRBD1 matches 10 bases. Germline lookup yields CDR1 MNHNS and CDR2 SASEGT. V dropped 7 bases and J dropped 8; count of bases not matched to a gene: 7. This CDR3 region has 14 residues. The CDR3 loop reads CASNPGQGREKLFF. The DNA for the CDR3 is TGTGCCAGCAACCCGGGACAGGGGCGGGAAAAACTGTTTTTT.

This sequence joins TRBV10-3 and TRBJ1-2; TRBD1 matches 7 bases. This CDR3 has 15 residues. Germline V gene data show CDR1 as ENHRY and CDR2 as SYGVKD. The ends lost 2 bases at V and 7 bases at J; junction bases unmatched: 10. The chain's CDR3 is CAISERGTAEGGYTF. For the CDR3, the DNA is TGTGCCATCAGTGAGAGGGGGACAGCGGAGGGTGGCTACACCTTC.

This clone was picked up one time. For the CDR3, the DNA is TGTGCCAGCAGTTACGAGACAGGGCGGGACACTGAAGCTTTCTTT. As protein: CASSYETGRDTEAFF. The chain combines TRBV6-5 with TRBJ1-1, with 7 bases fitting TRBD1. The CDR3 loop spans 15 amino acids. The germline V gene encodes CDR1 MNHEY and CDR2 SVGAGI. The ends lost 2 bases at V and 3 bases at J; junction bases unmatched: 6.

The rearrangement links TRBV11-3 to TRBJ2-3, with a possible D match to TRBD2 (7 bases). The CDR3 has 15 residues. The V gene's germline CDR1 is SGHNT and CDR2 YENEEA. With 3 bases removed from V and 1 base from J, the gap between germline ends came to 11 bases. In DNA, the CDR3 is TGTGCCAGCAGCTTTCACGGGGGGCGCACAGATACGCAGTATTTT. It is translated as CASSFHGGRTDTQYF. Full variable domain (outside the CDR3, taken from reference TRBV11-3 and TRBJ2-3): EAGVVQSPRYKIIEKKQPVAFWCNPISGHNTLYWYLQNLGQGPELLIRYENEEAVDDSQLPKDRFSAERLKGVDSTLKIQPAELGDSAVYLCASSFHGGRTDTQYFGPGTRLTVL.

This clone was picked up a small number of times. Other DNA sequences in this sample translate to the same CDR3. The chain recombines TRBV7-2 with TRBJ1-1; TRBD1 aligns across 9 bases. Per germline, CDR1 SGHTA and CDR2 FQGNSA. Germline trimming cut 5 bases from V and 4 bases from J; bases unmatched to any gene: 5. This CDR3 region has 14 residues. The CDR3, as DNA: TGTGCCAGCAGCCCGGGACAGGGAGGCACTGAAGCTTTCTTT. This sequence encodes CASSPGQGGTEAFF.

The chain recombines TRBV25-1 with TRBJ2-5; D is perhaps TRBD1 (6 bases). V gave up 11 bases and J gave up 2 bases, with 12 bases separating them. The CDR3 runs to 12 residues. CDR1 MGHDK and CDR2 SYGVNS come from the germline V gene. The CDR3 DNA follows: TGTGCCTCGACAGGCGAGCAAGAGACCCAGTACTTC. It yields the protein CASTGEQETQYF.